This TCR beta chain was found in a study of blood T cells in healthy people across ages (dated by TCRdb to 2015 to 2017). Regarding the research as a whole: Template switching captured roughly one uniquely barcoded TCR beta cDNA molecule per two T cells in model experiments. The study measured age-related changes in TCR beta repertoire diversity using deep sequencing normalized with unique cDNA molecular identifiers. The donors were divided into four age groups: young (average about 15 years), middle-aged (roughly 40), aged (about 62) and long-lived (82). To avoid experimental bias, donors of different ages were randomly spread across the sequencing lanes. Using the same blood draw, the study looked at two additional independent replicas of 1 million unique cDNA reads for two donors, one aged 18 to 30 and the other aged 80 or older. Study-wide conclusions, independent of this receptor: Compared with the aged group, the long-lived group had more naive CD4+ T cells, fewer expanded clones and increased TCR diversity, suggesting age selection. As age increased, observed TCR beta diversity per million T cells dropped in a roughly linear way, and a significant reduction was already evident by age roughly 36. Conclusive comparison of naive and antigen-experienced compartments was prevented by the profiling of bulk unsorted PBMCs. Total diversity estimates from one million sequenced T cells were considered lower bounds and underestimates. The CMV infection status of donors was not known, potentially confounding age-related changes in expanded clonotypes. There was a strong correlation between observed TCR beta diversity and the percentage of naive T cells measured by flow cytometry.

Turning to this clonotype: The antigen this receptor binds is unknown. No per-base quality is available; no much larger clone lies one base away.

From a lookup of the germline V gene (reference sequence), CDR1 and CDR2 are DFQATT and SNEGSKA. The germline V and J ends show losses of 1 base and 6 bases respectively, and no gene match explains 12 bases of the junction. The CDR3 goes from the cysteine to the phenylalanine over 16 residues. Just the 48-base CDR3 DNA is kept, in frame starting at base 1. Systemically healthy Caucasian individuals from Russia, 35 to 50 in total and aged about 6 to 95 years, were included as donors. Roughly 10 milliliters of peripheral blood were drawn from each donor into EDTA-treated Vacutainer tubes. PBMCs were isolated by Ficoll-Paque density-gradient centrifugation, with at least 7 million obtained per sample. Trizol reagent was used to extract total RNA from the PBMCs, yielding at least 5.5 micrograms per sample. Naive CD45RAhigh/CD27high T cell percentages were measured by flow cytometry on a PBMC aliquot from every donor.

The receptor library was made with 5' RACE. Sequenced on an Illumina HiSeq 2500. The second PCR ran for about 7 to 11 cycles and used a J-beta primer mix along with a sample-barcoded 5' primer. A unique molecular identifier was introduced onto each TCR beta cDNA molecule by a template-switch 5' adaptor carrying 12 random nucleotides. At least 2.5 million CDR3-containing paired-end reads were obtained from each sample. The Mint cDNA synthesis kit, primed by a TRBC-specific oligonucleotide, was used to synthesize first-strand cDNA from all RNA. Following uracil-DNA glycosylase treatment, a first 18-cycle PCR with universal primers M1SS and BC2_uni_R was performed on all cDNA. The study's processing was this. For normalization, 1 million high-quality reads, each with a distinct molecular identifier, were randomly selected from each sample. Instead of being binned into consensus sequences, reads that shared molecular identifiers were thrown out. MiTCR, with a Q25 quality threshold and the strictest error-elimination algorithm, was used for CDR3 identification, clonotype clustering and error correction. A nonparametric unseen species model using Euler transformation provided a lower-bound estimate of total TCR beta diversity. TCRdb passed the public sequencing reads through fastp at Q25 and MiXCR, retaining productive beta sequences. CDR3 protein duplicates are merged, each entry listing the most common genes and DNA. The V and J calls come from TCRdb's annotation, not from the publication. The sample records 1.5 million to 2 million distinct CDR3 sequences, 40% to 55% of which are singletons. Of the sample, less than 2.5% falls within the top ten clones.

This clonotype originated in a woman in her thirties or forties in good health. This receptor chain uses TRBV20-1 and TRBJ2-3, with 8 bases aligning to TRBD2. Sequences were obtained from blood. The DNA sequence is as follows: TGCAGTGCTAGAGTCCTCGGGGGGGGCCCTCTGGATACGCAGTATTTT. This codes for CSARVLGGGPLDTQYF.